A selection of T cell receptor beta chains follows, all from one sample in a study of blood T cell repertoires in COVID-19. Assay used: immunoSEQ multiplex PCR; TCRdb lists only in-frame clones, some missing. Among about 180,000 clones listed, about 85% were seen once. The sequenced material came from peripheral blood. Receptors originate from a woman aged 80 or over with acute or convalescent COVID-19. CDR3s include the opening cysteine and the closing phenylalanine or tryptophan. Each record gives: V gene, J gene, CDR3 protein.

>TRBV5-1|TRBJ1-2
CASRLSRGLSGGYTF
>TRBV21-1|TRBJ1-5
CASSTSYEASNQPQHF
>TRBV5-5|TRBJ1-1
CASSLDRGTVEIMNTEAFF
>TRBV5-4|TRBJ2-3
CASSPGRTDTQYF
>TRBV29-1|TRBJ1-1
CSVRTGGSTEAFF
>TRBV5-1|TRBJ2-1
CASSTGQGVGDEQFF
>TRBV7-2|TRBJ2-7
CASSLERGNYEQYF
>TRBV19|TRBJ2-1
CASNLGTGGLAAANEQFF
>TRBV24-1|TRBJ2-3
CATTTRGGSTDTQYF
>TRBV30|TRBJ2-2
CAWSRGSGRATGELFF
>TRBV7-2|TRBJ2-3
CASSLDSGGGTDTQYF
>TRBV19|TRBJ2-3
CASSIDYSGQGTDTQYF
>TRBV5-6|TRBJ2-1
CASSRSATYNEQFF
>TRBV29-1|TRBJ2-1
CSVVRGGIYNVQFF
>TRBV29-1|TRBJ2-1
CSVVLGSSYNEQFF
>TRBV11-2|TRBJ2-1
CASSLDGREYNEQFF
>TRBV7-2|TRBJ1-2
CASAGQGSYGYTF
>TRBV11-3|TRBJ2-3
CASSLHTGSTDTQYF
>TRBV7-8|TRBJ1-2
CASSLNEGAQNGYTF
>TRBV19|TRBJ1-6
CASSHRTGTNSPLHF
>TRBV7-2|TRBJ2-3
CASSLARGGSDTQYF
>TRBV19|TRBJ2-7
CASSIGTGYYEQYF
>TRBV6-7|TRBJ2-3
CASSYGTGPGTTDTQYF
>TRBV24-1|TRBJ1-2
CATSGGRGMPNYGYTF
>TRBV19|TRBJ2-7
CASSMASWSYEQYF
>TRBV5-1|TRBJ2-3
CASSSNPGTGIGDTQYF